This entry lists 20 T cell receptor beta chains sequenced from one sample in a study of T cells in Graves' hyperthyroidism and ophthalmopathy (dated by TCRdb to the late 2010s). Library prep was done by multiplex PCR. Instrument used: Illumina HiSeq 2000. The TCR beta CDR3 regions were amplified from the RNA transcripts. The first round of RT-PCR for the TCR CDR3 was performed with the HTBI primer set and the Qiagen OneStep RT-PCR kit. In-frame beta chains were kept once TCRdb had trimmed the public reads at Q25 with fastp and called clones with MiXCR. Rows matching on CDR3 protein sequence are summarized as one entry with the most common DNA and genes. A total of a few hundred thousand distinct CDR3 sequences appear in this sample, approximately 14% of them only once. In total, the top ten clones hold roughly 5.5% of the sample. Sequencing was carried out using blood. The receptors were sampled from a woman in her twenties or thirties with Graves' hyperthyroidism that later progressed to Graves' ophthalmopathy.

This clonotype was picked up many times. The V call is TRBV28, the J call TRBJ1-1; 7 positions agree with TRBD1. Germline-derived CDR1 and CDR2 are MDHEN and SYDVKM. V was clipped by 6 bases and J by 4 bases; unmatched bases: 17. The CDR3 contains 17 residues. The CDR3 loop is CASSRRPLQGVGTEAFF. The DNA of the CDR3 is TGTGCCAGCAGCCGAAGGCCCCTTCAGGGGGTGGGCACTGAAGCTTTCTTT. The complete variable domain, with remaining parts taken from reference TRBV28 and TRBJ1-1, reads DVKVTQSSRYLVKRTGEKVFLECVQDMDHENMFWYRQDPGLGLRLIYFSYDVKMKEKGDIPEGYSVSREKKERFSLILESASTNQTSMYLCASSRRPLQGVGTEAFFGQGTRLTVV.

The table lists this clonotype with many counts. The rearrangement links TRBV12-3 or TRBV12-4 to TRBJ2-2, with D perhaps matching TRBD2 (7 bases). The CDR3 is made up of 17 amino acids. V lost 6 bases and J 5 bases, leaving 22 bases between the germline ends. The CDR3 bases are TGTGCCAGCAGCCCATCCCGTGGGGGGGCGAGGACCGGGGAGCTGTTTTTT. Translation: CASSPSRGGARTGELFF.

V usage is TRBV19 and J usage is TRBJ2-1; 7 bases are a match to TRBD1. Trimming removed 3 bases from V and 3 bases from J; junction bases left unmatched: 5. In germline, CDR1 is LNHDA, CDR2 SQIVND (reference sequence). This CDR3 contains 15 residues. CDR3 loop: CASSMSRGHYNEQFF. CDR3 nucleotides: TGTGCCAGTAGTATGAGTAGGGGGCACTACAATGAGCAGTTCTTC.

The CDR3 reads CASSISGRHEQYF. The CDR3 DNA sequence: TGTGCCAGTAGTATAAGTGGGAGGCACGAGCAGTACTTC. This chain connects TRBV19 to TRBJ2-7; perhaps TRBD2 as D (6 bases). Germline values: CDR1 LNHDA, CDR2 SQIVND (reference sequence). This CDR3 spans 13 amino acids. The V and J ends lost 2 bases and 5 bases respectively, with 10 bases between them.

The chain has TRBV6-2 or TRBV6-3 and TRBJ2-7, with 9 nucleotides matching TRBD2. V trimming: 7 bases; J trimming: 6 bases; junction bases outside the gene matches: 4. Germline loops: CDR1 MNHEY, CDR2 SVGEGT. The CDR3 runs to 12 residues. The CDR3 protein is CASTSGIVEQYF. DNA of the CDR3: TGTGCCAGCACTAGCGGGATTGTCGAGCAGTACTTC.

This clonotype came up many times. The chain joins TRBV10-3 to TRBJ2-7; tentative D call: TRBD1 (5 bases). Trimming took off 8 bases at V and 5 bases at J, with 16 bases between the two ends. CDR3 length equals 13 residues. Germline V gene data show CDR1 as ENHRY and CDR2 as SYGVKD. CDR3 residues: CAIGLAEGDEQYF. CDR3 sequence (DNA): TGTGCCATCGGTCTGGCAGAAGGGGACGAGCAGTACTTC.

This clonotype was observed many times. The chain's CDR3 is CASSLVRDSHYEQYF. The CDR3 DNA reads TGTGCCAGCAGCTTAGTCCGGGACAGTCACTACGAGCAGTACTTC. The chain carries TRBV13 and TRBJ2-7; 7 bases are shared with TRBD1. After removal of 1 base from V and 3 bases from J, the junction contained 6 bases not matched to a gene. Per germline, CDR1 PRHDT and CDR2 FYEKMQ (reference sequence). CDR3 length: 15 residues.

This clonotype was recorded at least ten times. V usage is TRBV13 and J usage is TRBJ2-1; 8 nucleotides match TRBD2. Germline trimming cut 5 bases from V and 6 bases from J; bases unmatched to any gene: 3. This CDR3 spans 13 amino acids. Germline CDR1 is PRHDT and CDR2 is FYEKMQ (reference sequence). The CDR3 protein is CASSPGTSNEQFF. CDR3 coding DNA: TGTGCCAGCAGCCCCGGGACTAGCAATGAGCAGTTCTTC. The full variable domain, in which reference TRBV13 and TRBJ2-1 provide the parts outside the CDR3, is AAGVIQSPRHLIKEKRETATLKCYPIPRHDTVYWYQQGPGQDPQFLISFYEKMQSDKGSIPDRFSAQQFSDYHSELNMSSLELGDSALYFCASSPGTSNEQFFGPGTRLTVL.

This clonotype was seen a handful of times. This chain links TRBV6-1 with TRBJ1-5; 7 bases match TRBD1. Germline CDR1 and CDR2: MNHNS and SASEGT. The junction had 8 bases not matched to a gene; V was cut back by 4 bases and J by 2 bases. This CDR3 is 16 amino acids long. CDR3 coding DNA: TGTGCCAGCAGTGGCCCAGGGGGGCAAGGCAATCAGCCCCAGCATTTT. Its translation: CASSGPGGQGNQPQHF.

This clonotype was detected many times. The V gene is TRBV20-1, the J gene TRBJ2-1; 7 positions match TRBD2. The V and J ends lost 3 bases and 4 bases, in that order; junction bases with no gene match: 9. This CDR3 is 15 amino acids long. CDR1 DFQATT and CDR2 SNEGSKA come from the germline V gene (reference sequence). CDR3 DNA: TGCAGTGCTAGCGTCGCGGGGGACGTGTACAATGAGCAGTTCTTC. Its protein is CSASVAGDVYNEQFF.

The chain joins TRBV12-3 or TRBV12-4 to TRBJ2-2, with TRBD1 as a possible D gene (6 bases). The V gene lost 2 bases and the J gene lost 6 bases, with 13 bases spanning the gap. This CDR3 spans 15 amino acids. CDR3 nucleotides: TGTGCCAGCAGTTTAAGACAGGTCGGGGCCGGGGAGCTGTTTTTT. Residues: CASSLRQVGAGELFF.

The V and J genes are TRBV19 and TRBJ1-1, with D possibly TRBD1 on 6 matching bases. CDR1 is LNHDA, CDR2 SQIVND, per germline (reference sequence). This CDR3 contains 12 residues. The V gene lost 1 base and the J gene lost 10 bases, with 10 bases spanning the gap. The CDR3 loop is CASSIGGQGAFF. CDR3 in DNA: TGTGCCAGTAGTATAGGGGGACAAGGAGCTTTCTTT. Based on the CDR3 plus reference TRBV19 and TRBJ1-1, the full variable domain is DGGITQSPKYLFRKEGQNVTLSCEQNLNHDAMYWYRQDPGQGLRLIYYSQIVNDFQKGDIAEGYSVSREKKESFPLTVTSAQKNPTAFYLCASSIGGQGAFFGQGTRLTVV.

This clonotype was recorded at least ten times. The chain carries TRBV6-1 and TRBJ2-7, with 8 bases aligning to TRBD2. V lost 6 bases to trimming and J lost 6 bases; unmatched junction nucleotides: 10. Germline V CDR1 and CDR2: MNHNS, SASEGT. This CDR3 is 14 amino acids long. The chain's CDR3 is CASRPETGGREQYF. The CDR3 DNA follows: TGTGCCAGCAGGCCGGAGACGGGAGGGCGCGAGCAGTACTTC.

This clonotype was counted at least ten times. The chain carries TRBV30 and TRBJ1-4; 10 bases are shared with TRBD1. This CDR3 is built from 17 residues. Germline CDR1 GTSNPN, CDR2 SVGIG (reference sequence). With 4 bases clipped from V and 3 bases from J, the junction kept 11 bases outside the gene matches. Here the CDR3 DNA reads TGTGCCTGGACCGGGACAGGGGAAGGATCGGCTAATGAAAAACTGTTTTTT. Translated: CAWTGTGEGSANEKLFF.

This clonotype was recorded many times. V gene TRBV27 combines with J gene TRBJ2-3; 9 nucleotides line up with TRBD2. The length of the CDR3 is 17 residues. The V gene end was trimmed by 5 bases and the J gene end by 6 bases; junction bases not matched to a gene: 15. Germline-derived CDR1 and CDR2 are MNHEY and SMNVEV (reference sequence). The CDR3 sequence is CASSEWGGRAGGDTQYF. The CDR3 bases are TGTGCCAGCAGTGAATGGGGTGGGAGAGCGGGAGGCGATACGCAGTATTTT.

Points on this clonotype: A much bigger clone sits one base away, suggesting this may be a read error. The chain combines TRBV6-1 with TRBJ1-2; D is uncertain. Trimming stripped 3 bases from V and 4 bases from J, with 15 bases between. Germline V gene sequence: CDR1 MNHNS, CDR2 SASEGT. There are 15 residues in the CDR3. In DNA form, the CDR3 reads TGTGCCAGCAGTGACCATCTCGAGAACCCCTATGGCTACACCTTC. It translates to CASSDHLENPYGYTF.

This clonotype was detected ten times or more. The chain uses TRBV19 and TRBJ2-7; TRBD1 matches 9 bases. The ends lost 0 bases at V and 7 bases at J; junction bases unmatched: 7. The CDR3 sequence is 15 residues long. The germline gives CDR1 LNHDA, CDR2 SQIVND (reference sequence). CDR3 coding DNA: TGTGCCAGTAGTATAGATCTAGGACAGGGGAGGGAGCAGTACTTC. Encoded protein: CASSIDLGQGREQYF.

The V call is TRBV18, the J call TRBJ1-5, with D perhaps matching TRBD1 (5 bases). CDR3 size: 14 residues. Trimming cost V 2 bases and J 2 bases, with 7 bases left between them. The germline gives CDR1 KGHSH, CDR2 LQKENI. The CDR3 sequence is CASSPGAGNQPQHF. The CDR3 DNA sequence: TGTGCCAGCTCACCAGGGGCTGGCAATCAGCCCCAGCATTTT.

At least ten counts were recorded for this clonotype. J is TRBJ2-3 and V is TRBV9; no clear D. CDR3 size: 16 residues. Germline assignment: CDR1 SGDLS and CDR2 YYNGEE. Trimming removed 4 bases at V and 2 bases at J, with 17 bases between. CDR3 nucleotides: TGTGCCAGCAGCTTCCCGTATGAGCAGGCCACAGATACGCAGTATTTT. It codes for CASSFPYEQATDTQYF. Full variable domain (outside the CDR3, taken from reference TRBV9 and TRBJ2-3): DSGVTQTPKHLITATGQRVTLRCSPRSGDLSVYWYQQSLDQGLQFLIQYYNGEERAKGNILERFSAQQFPDLHSELNLSSLELGDSALYFCASSFPYEQATDTQYFGPGTRLTVL.

The J gene is TRBJ2-3, the V gene TRBV30; the D is unclear. CDR3 length equals 11 residues. Germline V CDR1 and CDR2: GTSNPN, SVGIG (reference sequence). V lost 8 bases, J lost 8 bases, and 14 bases lay in between. The CDR3 spells CARKDPLTQYF. The CDR3 nucleotides are TGTGCCCGAAAGGACCCTCTTACGCAGTATTTT.